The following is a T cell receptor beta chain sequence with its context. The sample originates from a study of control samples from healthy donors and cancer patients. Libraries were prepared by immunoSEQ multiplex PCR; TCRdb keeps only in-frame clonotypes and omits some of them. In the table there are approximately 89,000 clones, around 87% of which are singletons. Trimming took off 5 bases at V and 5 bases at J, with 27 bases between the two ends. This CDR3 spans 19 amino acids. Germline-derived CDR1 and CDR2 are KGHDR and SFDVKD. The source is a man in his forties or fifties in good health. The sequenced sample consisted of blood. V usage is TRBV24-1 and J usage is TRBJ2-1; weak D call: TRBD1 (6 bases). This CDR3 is CATSVGWWGRGGSNNEQFF. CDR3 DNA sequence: TGTGCCACCAGTGTCGGTTGGTGGGGCAGGGGCGGAAGTAACAATGAGCAGTTCTTC.